This TCR beta chain was captured in a study of CD8 T cells in ankylosing spondylitis. The CDR3 runs to 14 residues. CDR1 WSHSY and CDR2 SAAADI come from the germline V gene. V lost 2 bases to trimming and J lost 4 bases, with 12 bases between them. Study-wide results and limits: Some of the motif variants had earlier been found in reactive arthritis patients' fluid and blood. Blood from ankylosing spondylitis patients appeared to carry a characteristic eight-variant TCR beta motif.

TCRdb passed the 5' RACE reads through MiXCR, listing each CDR3 protein once. The sample lists approximately 100,000 distinct CDR3 sequences; about 8% were seen once. At least ten counts were recorded for this clonotype. The antigen is not known. This receptor was obtained from a male donor with ankylosing spondylitis or in good health (not recorded which). The chain has TRBV10-2 and TRBJ2-7; D is uncertain. The sequencing sample was made of blood, either unsorted or a sorted T cell fraction (not recorded which). The CDR3 loop is CASSEPGLTYEQYF. CDR3 DNA sequence: TGCGCCAGCAGTGAGCCGGGCCTCACATACGAGCAGTACTTC.